This TCR beta chain was retrieved from a study of early T cells in non-severe SARS-CoV-2 infection. Study as a whole: The input, bulk RNA from unsorted whole blood, was sequenced, and chains were unpaired.

A few counts support this clonotype. Its antigen is unknown. Study-wide results and limits: Lookups in VDJdb leaned toward anti-spike CD8 responses and missed private and CD4 specificities.

Attachment of unique molecular identifiers was made to individual cDNA molecules. One entry per CDR3 protein, called by TCRdb with MiXCR from the 5' RACE reads. The sample records 37,000 or so distinct CDR3 sequences, under 6.5% being singletons. With V trimmed by 0 bases and J by 4 bases, 4 bases remained unmatched. CDR1 is SGHDT, CDR2 YYEEEE, per germline. The CDR3 is 16 residues long. The TCR comes from an adult who was a healthcare worker with PCR-confirmed SARS-CoV-2 infection or an uninfected control (not recorded which). Sample: whole blood. The J gene is TRBJ2-1, the V gene TRBV5-6; TRBD2 aligns across 10 bases. Written as DNA, the CDR3 is TGTGCCAGCAGCTTGGATAGGACTAGCGGATACAATGAGCAGTTCTTC. Protein: CASSLDRTSGYNEQFF. Drawing the rest from reference TRBV5-6 and TRBJ2-1, the complete variable domain is DAGVTQSPTHLIKTRGQQVTLRCSPKSGHDTVSWYQQALGQGPQFIFQYYEEEERQRGNFPDRFSGHQFPNYSSELNVNALLLGDSALYLCASSLDRTSGYNEQFFGPGTRLTVL.